One and the same sample provided the 24 T cell receptor beta chains below, sequenced in a study of cytomegalovirus exposure and HLA in healthy donors. Primers for the PCR totalled 60 Vbeta and 13 Jbeta. This table comes from immunoSEQ multiplex PCR, and its TCRdb copy is limited to in-frame clones, with some not included. The sample holds a few hundred thousand clones, 80% seen once. Sequenced input: PBMCs. The receptors shown here come from a girl aged 2 to 9 in good health and CMV-seronegative.

In this sample, this clone turned up a few times. The V gene is TRBV2, the J gene TRBJ1-6; unclear D gene. CDR3 length: 22 residues. V shed 0 bases and J shed 2 bases, with 26 bases lying between them. CDR1 and CDR2 from the germline V gene are SNHLY and FYNNEI. The CDR3 spells CASSEAFNTPFRKPPYNSPLHF. The CDR3 DNA reads as TGTGCCAGCAGTGAAGCCTTCAATACGCCCTTCAGAAAACCTCCCTATAATTCACCCCTCCACTTT.

The CDR3 reads CASSPSGNEQFF. The CDR3 DNA reads TGTGCCAGCAGCCCAAGCGGCAATGAGCAGTTCTTC. J is TRBJ2-1 and V is TRBV6-6, with D perhaps matching TRBD2 (5 bases). In germline, CDR1 is MNHNY, CDR2 SVGAGI (reference sequence). This CDR3 is built from 12 residues. Trimming took off 6 bases at V and 6 bases at J, with 9 bases between the two ends.

The V gene is TRBV2, the J gene TRBJ1-2; 8 bases map to TRBD1. CDR3 length equals 13 residues. Trimming took 6 bases from V and 8 from J; bases not matched to a gene: 8. The germline V gene has CDR1 SNHLY and CDR2 FYNNEI. The CDR3 DNA follows: TGTGCCAGCAGGGACAGGGAGGTAGGGGGCTACACCTTC. Protein: CASRDREVGGYTF.

V and J are TRBV6-1 and TRBJ2-3; 7 bases are a match to TRBD2. V shed 2 bases and J 1 base; nucleotides not matched to a gene: 6. The CDR3 totals 16 residues. The germline gives CDR1 MNHNS, CDR2 SASEGT. The CDR3 is CASSELGGRGTDTQYF. CDR3 DNA sequence: TGTGCCAGCAGTGAATTAGGCGGGAGAGGCACAGATACGCAGTATTTT.

The chain combines TRBV9 with TRBJ2-3; D is perhaps TRBD1 (7 bases). The ends were cut back, 4 bases at V and 6 bases at J, with 21 bases in the middle. The germline gives CDR1 SGDLS, CDR2 YYNGEE. The CDR3 loop spans 16 amino acids. CDR3 residues: CASSSPPGGWVDTQYF. The CDR3 region has the DNA TGTGCCAGCAGCTCGCCCCCAGGGGGGTGGGTTGATACGCAGTATTTT.

The rearrangement joins TRBV15 to TRBJ1-4; D gene unclear. Trimming stripped 4 bases from V and 4 bases from J, with 10 bases between. In germline, CDR1 is LNHNV, CDR2 YYDKDF (reference sequence). The CDR3 length is 14 residues. Here the CDR3 reads CATSIQTSNEKLFF. As DNA, the CDR3 is TGTGCCACCAGCATACAGACAAGTAATGAAAAACTGTTTTTT. Complete variable domain (other parts from reference TRBV15 and TRBJ1-4): DAMVIQNPRYQVTQFGKPVTLSCSQTLNHNVMYWYQQKSSQAPKLLFHYYDKDFNNEADTPDNFQSRRPNTSFCFLDIRSPGLGDTAMYLCATSIQTSNEKLFFGSGTQLSVL.

This clone was seen only a few times. This sequence joins TRBV6-4 and TRBJ1-6; D is ambiguous. V lost 6 bases, J lost 7 bases, and 10 bases lay in between. The V gene's germline CDR1 is MRHNA and CDR2 SNTAGT. The CDR3 covers 13 residues. As DNA, the CDR3 is TGTGCCAGCAGAAGTGAGGGAAATTCACCCCTCCACTTT. The encoded protein is CASRSEGNSPLHF.

The gene calls are TRBV7-3 and TRBJ2-1, with 7 positions matching TRBD1. CDR1 is SGHTA, CDR2 FQGTGA, per germline. Germline trimming cut 2 bases from V and 8 bases from J; bases unmatched to any gene: 9. The CDR3 is 15 amino acids. CDR3 loop: CASSLAAGGLHEQFF. DNA of the CDR3: TGTGCCAGCAGCTTAGCGGCAGGGGGTTTGCATGAGCAGTTCTTC.

This clone appeared once. V is TRBV7-9 and J is TRBJ1-6, with TRBD1 matching 8 bases. The CDR3 runs to 17 residues. J was trimmed by 8 bases and V by 5 bases; bases with no gene match: 14. Germline V gives CDR1 SEHNR, CDR2 FQNEAQ (reference sequence). Here the CDR3 DNA reads TGTGCCAGCAGCCGGACGGTTCTTGGGACAGGCTATTCACCCCTCCACTTT. Its protein product is CASSRTVLGTGYSPLHF. Supplemented by reference TRBV7-9 and TRBJ1-6, the full variable domain reads DTGVSQNPRHKITKRGQNVTFRCDPISEHNRLYWYRQTLGQGPEFLTYFQNEAQLEKSRLLSDRFSAERPKGSFSTLEIQRTEQGDSAMYLCASSRTVLGTGYSPLHFGNGTRLTVT.

V gene TRBV4-1 combines with J gene TRBJ2-7, with a possible D match to TRBD2 (5 bases). Germline values: CDR1 MGHRA, CDR2 YSYEKL. V was trimmed by 3 bases and J by 4 bases, leaving 13 bases between them. The CDR3 totals 14 residues. This CDR3 reads CASSQEAAGYEQYF. In DNA, the CDR3 is TGCGCCAGCAGCCAGGAGGCGGCGGGTTACGAGCAGTACTTC.

In the case of this clone: The same CDR3 also results from other DNA sequences found in this sample. V gene TRBV18 combines with J gene TRBJ2-5; a weak D match, TRBD2 (6 bases). This CDR3 region has 14 residues. Germline V gives CDR1 KGHSH, CDR2 LQKENI. V shed 3 bases and J shed 5 bases, with 13 bases lying between them. The CDR3 protein is CASSPPGLEETQYF. In DNA form, the CDR3 reads TGTGCCAGCTCACCGCCGGGACTGGAGGAGACCCAGTACTTC.

V is TRBV9 and J is TRBJ1-2; TRBD1 might be the D (5 bases). From germline, CDR1 is SGDLS and CDR2 YYNGEE. The CDR3 totals 13 residues. Trimming took off 4 bases at V and 1 base at J, with 8 bases between the two ends. The CDR3 here is CASSQDSNYGYTF. CDR3 coding DNA: TGTGCCAGCAGCCAAGACAGTAACTATGGCTACACCTTC.

The sample holds one count of this clone. The V and J genes are TRBV27 and TRBJ2-1, with a possible D match to TRBD2 (5 bases). Germline V CDR1 and CDR2: MNHEY, SMNVEV (reference sequence). With 4 bases removed from V and 8 bases from J, the gap between germline ends came to 15 bases. The CDR3 loop spans 14 amino acids. The CDR3 nucleotides are TGTGCCAGCAGTTCTGATCTCTCGCGGGATGAGCAGTTCTTC. It specifies CASSSDLSRDEQFF.

The V gene is TRBV28, the J gene TRBJ2-7; 9 bases align to TRBD2. Germline V gene lookup returns CDR1 MDHEN and CDR2 SYDVKM. Trimming removed 7 bases from V and 2 bases from J; junction bases left unmatched: 6. This CDR3 comprises 14 residues. The CDR3 region is CASNSGGVTYEQYF. CDR3 nucleotides: TGTGCCAGCAATAGCGGGGGCGTAACCTACGAGCAGTACTTC. Complete variable domain (other parts from reference TRBV28 and TRBJ2-7): DVKVTQSSRYLVKRTGEKVFLECVQDMDHENMFWYRQDPGLGLRLIYFSYDVKMKEKGDIPEGYSVSREKKERFSLILESASTNQTSMYLCASNSGGVTYEQYFGPGTRLTVT.

V is TRBV5-5 and J is TRBJ1-1; TRBD1 might be the D (5 bases). V was cut by 4 bases and J by 1 base, with 20 bases left in between. Germline CDR1 reads SGHKS; CDR2 reads YYEKEE (reference sequence). This CDR3 contains 17 residues. CDR3 bases: TGTGCCAGCAGCACGGCGTTCGGGGGGAGCGGGAACACTGAAGCTTTCTTT. It yields the protein CASSTAFGGSGNTEAFF.

The chain's CDR3 is CASSPPGWSGRAPSPNEQFF. CDR3 in DNA: TGTGCCAGCAGCCCCCCCGGTTGGAGCGGGAGGGCCCCTTCTCCGAATGAGCAGTTCTTC. The chain joins TRBV7-4 to TRBJ2-1; 10 nucleotides line up with TRBD2. This CDR3 has 20 amino acids. V trimming: 5 bases; J trimming: 7 bases; junction bases outside the gene matches: 23. CDR1 is SGHVT, CDR2 SQSDAQ, per germline. Full variable domain (rest looked up from reference TRBV7-4 and TRBJ2-1): GAGVSQSPRYKVAKRGRDVALRCDSISGHVTLYWYRQTLGQGSEVLTYSQSDAQRDKSGRPSGRFSAERPERSVSTLKIQRTEQGDSAVYLCASSPPGWSGRAPSPNEQFFGPGTRLTVL.

The chain couples TRBV28 to TRBJ1-2, with a tentative D call TRBD1 (6 bases). The CDR3 sequence is 14 residues long. Germline CDR1 MDHEN, CDR2 SYDVKM. V gave up 3 bases and J gave up 4 bases, with 12 bases separating them. The CDR3: CASSFQRTAYGYTF. CDR3 DNA sequence: TGTGCCAGCAGTTTTCAGCGGACAGCCTATGGCTACACCTTC.

The chain carries TRBV19 and TRBJ1-1, with D perhaps TRBD1 (5 bases). The CDR3 runs 15 residues. The germline V gene has CDR1 LNHDA and CDR2 SQIVND (reference sequence). The V end was cut by 5 bases, the J end by 1 base, with 14 bases between. The CDR3 bases are TGTGCCAGTAGTCCTTCGGGGGTAGGGAACACTGAAGCTTTCTTT. Translation gives CASSPSGVGNTEAFF. Supplemented by reference TRBV19 and TRBJ1-1, the full variable domain reads DGGITQSPKYLFRKEGQNVTLSCEQNLNHDAMYWYRQDPGQGLRLIYYSQIVNDFQKGDIAEGYSVSREKKESFPLTVTSAQKNPTAFYLCASSPSGVGNTEAFFGQGTRLTVV.

The chain links TRBV28 to TRBJ1-5; D call uncertain. There are 13 residues in the CDR3. V was clipped by 3 bases and J by 3 bases, with 6 bases between them. CDR1 and CDR2 (germline): MDHEN, SYDVKM. CDR3 amino acids: CASSFSFNQPQHF. CDR3 bases: TGTGCCAGCAGTTTTTCCTTCAATCAGCCCCAGCATTTT.

This chain links TRBV28 with TRBJ2-1; tentatively, D is TRBD2 (6 bases). V shed 7 bases and J shed 7 bases, with 20 bases lying between them. This CDR3 has 15 amino acids. From germline, CDR1 is MDHEN and CDR2 SYDVKM. The CDR3 nucleotides are TGTGCCAGCATTGGGGGGACTCTATTAGGGAATGAGCAGTTCTTC. Translating it yields CASIGGTLLGNEQFF.

The chain recombines TRBV7-8 with TRBJ2-5; D unclear. Germline CDR1 is SGHVS and CDR2 is FQNEAQ. The V and J ends lost 7 bases and 0 bases respectively, with 12 bases between them. CDR3 length: 14 amino acids. For the CDR3, the DNA is TGTGCCAGCACCTCGGCGGTGTACCAAGAGACCCAGTACTTC. Amino acid sequence: CASTSAVYQETQYF.

The chain employs TRBV4-2 and TRBJ2-1, with a possible D match to TRBD1 (6 bases). In germline, CDR1 is LGHNA, CDR2 YNFKEQ. The CDR3 totals 17 residues. V dropped 0 bases and J dropped 9 bases, with 21 bases sitting between them. The CDR3 region has the DNA TGTGCCAGCAGCCAAGATCTACAGGGTCCAACGATGGGTGAGCAGTTCTTC. Its protein product is CASSQDLQGPTMGEQFF.

The chain joins TRBV6-6 to TRBJ1-2, with D hard to call. Germline CDR1 and CDR2: MNHNY and SVGAGI (reference sequence). V gave up 5 bases and J gave up 2 bases, with 12 bases separating them. This CDR3 has 14 amino acids. The CDR3 bases are TGTGCCAGCAGTCCTGAAGCGGACAACTATGGCTACACCTTC. Translated: CASSPEADNYGYTF.

CDR3 DNA sequence: TGTGCCAGCATAGCGAAAATCTCCTACGAGCAGTACTTC. Its protein is CASIAKISYEQYF. The rearrangement uses TRBV28 and TRBJ2-7; D is possibly TRBD2 (5 bases). Germline assignment: CDR1 MDHEN and CDR2 SYDVKM. This CDR3 has 13 amino acids. V dropped 7 bases and J dropped 0 bases, with 10 bases sitting between them.